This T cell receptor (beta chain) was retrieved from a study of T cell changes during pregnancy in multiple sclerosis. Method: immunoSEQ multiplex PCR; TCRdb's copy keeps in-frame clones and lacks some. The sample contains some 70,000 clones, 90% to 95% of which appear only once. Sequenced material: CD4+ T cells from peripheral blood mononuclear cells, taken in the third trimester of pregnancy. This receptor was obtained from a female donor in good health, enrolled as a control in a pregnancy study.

As DNA, the CDR3 is TGTGCCAGCAGCAACCGACTAGCGGGGGGTGAGACCCAGTACTTC. Protein: CASSNRLAGGETQYF. The V call is TRBV11-2, the J call TRBJ2-5; TRBD2 matches 13 bases. The CDR3 has 15 amino acids. CDR1 and CDR2 from the germline V gene are SGHAT and FQNNGV. V was clipped by 5 bases and J by 5 bases; unmatched bases: 5.